Listed below are T cell receptor beta chains from one sample, sequenced in a study of identifying expanded T cells in peripheral blood. Repertoires were generated with immunoSEQ multiplex PCR, while TCRdb's copy carries only in-frame clones and drops some. This repertoire shows roughly 100,000 clones, roughly 88% found once; its top ten account for roughly 14%. The specimen was blood. Receptor source: a person aged 18 to 70 in good health. Each CDR3 is given with its conserved first and last residue. D genes are given only for firm matches. The size of a clone is reported for some rows only, either as once, few or many, or as a class for expanded clones.

v_call: TRBV19; d_call: TRBD2; clone_size: -; j_call: TRBJ2-7; cdr3_nt: TGTGCCAGTAGTATAACTAGCGGGAGCTACGAGCAGTACTTC; cdr3_aa: CASSITSGSYEQYF
v_call: TRBV5-4; d_call: -; clone_size: -; j_call: TRBJ2-4; cdr3_nt: TGTGCCAGCAGCTCCGAAGGTGGCAGGGGGGACATTCAGTACTTC; cdr3_aa: CASSSEGGRGDIQYF
v_call: TRBV11-2; d_call: TRBD1; clone_size: -; j_call: TRBJ1-2; cdr3_nt: TGTGCCAGCAGCGCCCAGACAGGGCAATCCTATGGCTACACCTTC; cdr3_aa: CASSAQTGQSYGYTF
v_call: TRBV4-3; d_call: TRBD1; clone_size: few; j_call: TRBJ1-3; cdr3_nt: TGCGCCAGCAGCCCAGGGACAGGGGCGGGAAACACCATATATTTT; cdr3_aa: CASSPGTGAGNTIYF
v_call: TRBV28; d_call: TRBD2; clone_size: -; j_call: TRBJ2-3; cdr3_nt: TGTGCCAGCAGTGCGTCTAGCGGCCTCACAGATACGCAGTATTTT; cdr3_aa: CASSASSGLTDTQYF
v_call: TRBV7-6; d_call: -; clone_size: once; j_call: TRBJ2-5; cdr3_nt: TGTGCCAGCAGCTTAAATGTGAGGGAGACCCAGTACTTC; cdr3_aa: CASSLNVRETQYF
v_call: TRBV7-2; d_call: TRBD1; clone_size: -; j_call: TRBJ1-2; cdr3_nt: TGTGCCAGCAGCTTAATTTGGACAGGGGATGGTGGCTACACCTTC; cdr3_aa: CASSLIWTGDGGYTF
v_call: TRBV7-9; d_call: TRBD2; clone_size: once; j_call: TRBJ2-1; cdr3_nt: TGTGCCAGCAGCCCCGGACTAGCGGGAGTAGTTGAGCAGTTCTTC; cdr3_aa: CASSPGLAGVVEQFF
v_call: TRBV11-3; d_call: -; clone_size: -; j_call: TRBJ2-1; cdr3_nt: TGTGCCAGCAGTGAAACTAGGTTCACTGAGCAGTTCTTC; cdr3_aa: CASSETRFTEQFF
v_call: TRBV5-1; d_call: -; clone_size: -; j_call: TRBJ1-4; cdr3_nt: TGCGCCAGCAGGTTTACGGGCCAGGGAGATGAAAAACTGTTTTTT; cdr3_aa: CASRFTGQGDEKLFF
v_call: TRBV5-1; d_call: -; clone_size: -; j_call: TRBJ2-6; cdr3_nt: TGCGCCAGCAGCTTGGATATCGCGCCCTACTCTGGGGCCAACGTCCTGACTTTC; cdr3_aa: CASSLDIAPYSGANVLTF
v_call: TRBV7-3; d_call: -; clone_size: -; j_call: TRBJ2-3; cdr3_nt: TGTGCCAGTCGGGATCTGTTAGCGTCCAGCACAGATACGCAGTATTTT; cdr3_aa: CASRDLLASSTDTQYF
v_call: TRBV5-1; d_call: -; clone_size: -; j_call: TRBJ2-3; cdr3_nt: TGCGCCAGCAGCTTCGCGATTAGGGCTAGCACAGATACGCAGTATTTT; cdr3_aa: CASSFAIRASTDTQYF
v_call: TRBV19; d_call: -; clone_size: -; j_call: TRBJ1-1; cdr3_nt: TGTGCCAGTACAATCATCGGGGCTAGCACTGAAGCTTTCTTT; cdr3_aa: CASTIIGASTEAFF
v_call: TRBV27; d_call: -; clone_size: -; j_call: TRBJ2-1; cdr3_nt: TGTGCCAGCAGTTTATCTAGAAACAATGAGCAGTTCTTC; cdr3_aa: CASSLSRNNEQFF
v_call: TRBV19; d_call: -; clone_size: -; j_call: TRBJ1-3; cdr3_nt: TGTGCCAGTAGTATGGGTCAGGTTGGAAACACCATATATTTT; cdr3_aa: CASSMGQVGNTIYF
v_call: TRBV10-3; d_call: -; clone_size: -; j_call: TRBJ2-7; cdr3_nt: TGTGCCATCAGCAATATGCCCGTGGGACTTGGACCCGAGCAGTACTTC; cdr3_aa: CAISNMPVGLGPEQYF
v_call: TRBV5-4; d_call: TRBD2; clone_size: -; j_call: TRBJ2-2; cdr3_nt: TGTGCCAGCAGATCCGGACTAGCGGCCAACACCGGGGAGCTGTTTTTT; cdr3_aa: CASRSGLAANTGELFF
v_call: TRBV7-9; d_call: -; clone_size: -; j_call: TRBJ1-2; cdr3_nt: TGTGCCAGCAGCTCTGTGGGGGGGACTGGCTACACCTTC; cdr3_aa: CASSSVGGTGYTF
v_call: TRBV7-9; d_call: -; clone_size: -; j_call: TRBJ1-3; cdr3_nt: TGTGCCAGCGACACGGGCCGCTCTGGAAACACCATATATTTT; cdr3_aa: CASDTGRSGNTIYF
v_call: TRBV6-1; d_call: TRBD2; clone_size: -; j_call: TRBJ2-7; cdr3_nt: TGTGCCAGCGAGGATCCGGGACTAGTGCCCTACGAGCAGTACTTC; cdr3_aa: CASEDPGLVPYEQYF
v_call: TRBV5-6; d_call: -; clone_size: -; j_call: TRBJ1-5; cdr3_nt: TGTGCCAGCAGCTTTGGTGACAGCCGCAATCAGCCCCAGCATTTT; cdr3_aa: CASSFGDSRNQPQHF
v_call: TRBV6-6; d_call: TRBD1; clone_size: once; j_call: TRBJ1-2; cdr3_nt: TGTGCCAGCAGTCCTTCGGGACAGGGTCGTGGCTACACCTTC; cdr3_aa: CASSPSGQGRGYTF
v_call: TRBV7-2; d_call: -; clone_size: -; j_call: TRBJ2-1; cdr3_nt: TGTGCCAGCAGCTTAGCGGGGGGGGCAGTAGGAAATGAGCAGTTCTTC; cdr3_aa: CASSLAGGAVGNEQFF
v_call: TRBV9; d_call: -; clone_size: -; j_call: TRBJ2-1; cdr3_nt: TGTGCCAGCAGCGTATGGGCCGATAGCTCCTACAATGAGCAGTTCTTC; cdr3_aa: CASSVWADSSYNEQFF
v_call: TRBV7-9; d_call: -; clone_size: -; j_call: TRBJ1-2; cdr3_nt: TGTGCCAGCAGGGCAGCGGACGTTCAGAGCCTCTATGGCTACACCTTC; cdr3_aa: CASRAADVQSLYGYTF
v_call: TRBV4-2; d_call: -; clone_size: -; j_call: TRBJ1-1; cdr3_nt: TGTGCCAGCAGCCAAGATCGAAGCGGTTCTGAAGCTTTCTTT; cdr3_aa: CASSQDRSGSEAFF
v_call: TRBV2; d_call: -; clone_size: -; j_call: TRBJ2-1; cdr3_nt: TGTGCCAGCAGTTGGCAGGGTCACAATGAGCAGTTCTTC; cdr3_aa: CASSWQGHNEQFF
v_call: TRBV28; d_call: -; clone_size: -; j_call: TRBJ2-5; cdr3_nt: TGTGCCAGCAGCTCGGGTGGGAAGAACCAAGAGACCCAGTACTTC; cdr3_aa: CASSSGGKNQETQYF
v_call: TRBV7-2; d_call: TRBD2; clone_size: -; j_call: TRBJ2-7; cdr3_nt: TGTGCCAGCAGGTGGACTAGTAACGAGCAGTACTTC; cdr3_aa: CASRWTSNEQYF
v_call: TRBV27; d_call: -; clone_size: -; j_call: TRBJ1-5; cdr3_nt: TGTGCCAGCAGCCCCAGGCCCACGGCGAATAGCAATCAGCCCCAGCATTTT; cdr3_aa: CASSPRPTANSNQPQHF
v_call: TRBV29-1; d_call: -; clone_size: -; j_call: TRBJ2-5; cdr3_nt: TGCAGCGTCGCACAGGTTCAAGAGACCCAGTACTTC; cdr3_aa: CSVAQVQETQYF
v_call: TRBV19; d_call: -; clone_size: -; j_call: TRBJ1-3; cdr3_nt: TGTGCCAGTAGTACAGCGAGGGGAACAGCTGGAAACACCATATATTTT; cdr3_aa: CASSTARGTAGNTIYF
v_call: TRBV4-1; d_call: TRBD2; clone_size: -; j_call: TRBJ2-2; cdr3_nt: TGCGCCAGCAGCCCCCTAACGCGGGGGACCGGGGAGCTGTTTTTT; cdr3_aa: CASSPLTRGTGELFF
v_call: TRBV5-1; d_call: TRBD2; clone_size: -; j_call: TRBJ2-3; cdr3_nt: TGCGCCAGCAGCTTATCGGCTAGCGGGGGGAGGGATACGCAGTATTTT; cdr3_aa: CASSLSASGGRDTQYF
v_call: TRBV13; d_call: TRBD1; clone_size: -; j_call: TRBJ1-1; cdr3_nt: TGTGCCAGCAGCTTAGTAGGGACAGGGAACACTGAAGCTTTCTTT; cdr3_aa: CASSLVGTGNTEAFF
v_call: TRBV30; d_call: -; clone_size: -; j_call: TRBJ2-3; cdr3_nt: TGTGCCTGGAGTGTGGGGGACACAGATACGCAGTATTTT; cdr3_aa: CAWSVGDTDTQYF
v_call: TRBV4-2; d_call: TRBD2; clone_size: -; j_call: TRBJ2-3; cdr3_nt: TGTGCCAGCAGCCAGGACCTGAGCGGGAGTGTAACAGATACGCAGTATTTT; cdr3_aa: CASSQDLSGSVTDTQYF
v_call: TRBV7-2; d_call: -; clone_size: once; j_call: TRBJ1-2; cdr3_nt: TGTGCCAGCAGCCACAACACTGCGACCTATGGCTACACCTTC; cdr3_aa: CASSHNTATYGYTF
v_call: TRBV6-5; d_call: -; clone_size: -; j_call: TRBJ2-3; cdr3_nt: TGTGCCAGCACCGAAGGCGGGGCCAGCAGGGATACGCAGTATTTT; cdr3_aa: CASTEGGASRDTQYF
v_call: TRBV7-2; d_call: -; clone_size: -; j_call: TRBJ2-7; cdr3_nt: TGTGCCAGCAGCCATGGGGGCCGGAGATCCTACGAGCAGTACTTC; cdr3_aa: CASSHGGRRSYEQYF